This TCR beta chain was observed in a study of beta chain features in type 1 diabetes. Study as a whole: On cell yields, gender and age, patients and healthy donors were similar.

Remarks on this clone: The antigen remains unidentified.

Trimming at V came to 4 bases and at J to 7 bases, leaving 8 bases not matched to a gene. Germline-derived CDR1 and CDR2 are SGHTA and FQGNSA. The CDR3 runs 14 residues. Study results and caveats: Type 1 diabetes patients had TCRB CDR3s that were shorter (moderately but significantly so) in all four CD4+ subsets. The naive, central memory and Treg TCRB repertoires looked more alike in patients than they did in healthy donors. More deletions and fewer insertions at VDJ junctions were found in patients with type 1 diabetes. A definitive answer on HLA type influencing TCRB rearrangement was not reached here.

Expressed TCRB transcripts were sequenced because the entire RNA isolate underwent reverse transcription. Profiling relied on immunoSEQ multiplex PCR, and the TCRdb table lists in-frame clones only, not all of them. The sample contains roughly 47,000 clones, just under 45% of which appear only once. The rearrangement links TRBV7-2 to TRBJ1-2; 8 nucleotides align to TRBD1. The receptor was derived from a man younger than 45 with type 1 diabetes. Sequencing used stem cell memory CD4+ T cells from blood. This CDR3 reads CASSSGQGAFGYTF. In DNA, the CDR3 is TGTGCCAGCAGCTCTGGACAGGGAGCGTTTGGCTACACCTTC.